These 26 T cell receptor beta chains were all obtained from the same sample, sequenced in a study of CD8 T cells in ankylosing spondylitis. The antigens for these receptors are not known. Using its own MiXCR run on the 5' RACE reads, TCRdb lists one record per CDR3 protein. Of about 540,000 distinct CDR3 sequences listed, about 12% are singletons. Whole-study findings and limits: Typical of ankylosing spondylitis blood, it appeared, was a TCR beta motif of roughly eight highly homologous variants.

Material: blood, either unsorted or a sorted T cell fraction (not recorded which). Receptors originate from a male donor with ankylosing spondylitis.

J is TRBJ2-1 and V is TRBV24-1; 8 nucleotides align to TRBD2. The CDR3 contains 17 residues. The V segment lost 4 bases and the J segment 1 base; nucleotides outside the gene matches: 8. Germline V CDR1 and CDR2: KGHDR, SFDVKD. CDR3 residues: CATSDRSGTPSYNEQFF. The CDR3 region has the DNA TGTGCCACCAGTGACCGTAGCGGGACACCTTCCTACAATGAGCAGTTCTTC.

This clonotype has only one observation. J is TRBJ1-5 and V is TRBV19; possible D gene TRBD1, 5 bases. Germline lookup yields CDR1 LNHDA and CDR2 SQIVND (reference sequence). Trimming stripped 3 bases from V and 1 base from J, with 10 bases between. There are 15 residues in the CDR3. The CDR3 bases are TGTGCCAGTAGTATTAGCAAGGGGAGCAATCAGCCCCAGCATTTT. Translation: CASSISKGSNQPQHF.

This clonotype was picked up many times. The chain carries TRBV24-1 and TRBJ2-3; the D is unclear. The CDR3 has 11 residues. Germline V gene sequence: CDR1 KGHDR, CDR2 SFDVKD. Trimming cost V 8 bases and J 2 bases, with 4 bases left between them. The chain's CDR3 is CATMFTDTQYF. In DNA, the CDR3 is TGTGCCACCATGTTCACAGATACGCAGTATTTT.

The genes are TRBV29-1 and TRBJ1-1, with D possibly being TRBD1 (6 bases). V was shortened by 1 base and J by 1 base, with 19 bases between the two germline ends. Germline loops: CDR1 SQVTM, CDR2 ANQGSEA. This CDR3 has 17 residues. In DNA form, the CDR3 reads TGCAGCGTTGAAGGATATTACCAGGGGCTCGGGAACACTGAAGCTTTCTTT. It encodes CSVEGYYQGLGNTEAFF.

The chain is built from TRBV6-2 or TRBV6-3 and TRBJ2-5; TRBD2 aligns across 14 bases. CDR1 MNHEY and CDR2 SVGEGT come from the germline V gene. This CDR3 comprises 16 residues. With 6 bases clipped from V and 4 bases from J, the junction kept 7 bases outside the gene matches. The CDR3 protein is CASRVGTSGSGETQYF. The CDR3 coding sequence is TGTGCCAGCAGAGTGGGGACTAGCGGGAGCGGAGAGACCCAGTACTTC.

This clonotype was detected a few times. The J gene is TRBJ2-1, the V gene TRBV20-1; 10 positions match TRBD2. Germline CDR1 is DFQATT and CDR2 is SNEGSKA (reference sequence). The CDR3 length is 14 residues. Trimming cost V 7 bases and J 8 bases; bases outside gene matches: 11. The CDR3 loop is CSVRSGRVGDEQFF. The CDR3 DNA reads TGCAGTGTTAGGAGCGGGAGGGTTGGCGATGAGCAGTTCTTC.

A few counts support this clonotype. V is TRBV12-5 and J is TRBJ1-1; a weak D match, TRBD1 (5 bases). Looked up from germline, CDR1 is LGHNT and CDR2 is FRNRAP. The CDR3 loop spans 17 amino acids. Between the trimmed V and J ends, which lost 4 bases and 3 bases, there was a span of 21 bases. CDR3 DNA sequence: TGTGCTAGTGGTTCCCCTGTGGGACGCCGAGAGGACACTGAAGCTTTCTTT. This sequence encodes CASGSPVGRREDTEAFF.

A few counts support this clonotype. The chain links TRBV7-2 to TRBJ1-2, with 7 bases matching TRBD1. Germline V gene sequence: CDR1 SGHTA, CDR2 FQGNSA. The CDR3 runs 13 residues. The junction had 7 bases not matched to a gene; V was cut back by 4 bases and J by 8 bases. CDR3 bases: TGTGCCAGCAGCTCAGGGGACAGTAGGGGCTACACCTTC. It codes for CASSSGDSRGYTF.

This chain links TRBV7-2 with TRBJ1-4; 7 nucleotides align to TRBD1. The ends lost 8 bases at V and 13 bases at J; junction bases unmatched: 16. The CDR3 consists of 14 residues. Germline V gene sequence: CDR1 SGHTA, CDR2 FQGNSA. Here the CDR3 reads CASCQTGQGQGLFF. The CDR3 DNA reads TGTGCCAGCTGCCAGACAGGGCAAGGTCAGGGACTGTTTTTT. The whole variable domain, remainder taken from reference TRBV7-2 and TRBJ1-4, is GAGVSQSPSNKVTEKGKDVELRCDPISGHTALYWYRQSLGQGLEFLIYFQGNSAPDKSGLPSDRFSAERTGGSVSTLTIQRTQQEDSAVYLCASCQTGQGQGLFFGSGTQLSVL.

This clonotype was detected once. The gene calls are TRBV28 and TRBJ2-7; the D gene is possibly TRBD1 (6 bases). V lost 6 bases and J lost 6, with 15 bases in between. CDR3 length equals 13 residues. The germline CDR1 and CDR2 sequences are MDHEN and SYDVKM. The chain's CDR3 is CASSAAGVSEQYV. In DNA, the CDR3 is TGTGCCAGCAGCGCCGCAGGGGTAAGCGAGCAGTACGTC.

The V gene is TRBV5-6, the J gene TRBJ2-7, with 13 bases lining up with TRBD2. V shed 3 bases and J 6 bases; nucleotides not matched to a gene: 9. This CDR3 region has 16 residues. Germline V gives CDR1 SGHDT, CDR2 YYEEEE. The CDR3 sequence is CASSSLGLAGDGEQYV. DNA for the CDR3: TGTGCCAGCAGCTCTCTCGGACTAGCGGGAGATGGCGAGCAGTACGTC.

This clonotype was observed at least ten times. This chain uses TRBV5-1 with TRBJ1-2; D remains unclear. In germline, CDR1 is SGHRS, CDR2 YFSETQ. Trimming took 0 bases from V and 8 from J, leaving 11 bases between them. This CDR3 has 13 amino acids. Written as DNA, the CDR3 is TGCGCCAGCAGCTTGGTCGGAGGGCAGGGCTACACCTTC. Protein sequence: CASSLVGGQGYTF.

The rearrangement links TRBV10-3 to TRBJ2-1; 8 nucleotides match TRBD2. Germline CDR1 and CDR2: ENHRY and SYGVKD. The CDR3 runs 16 residues. Germline trimming cut 4 bases from V and 0 bases from J; bases unmatched to any gene: 5. The DNA of the CDR3 is TGTGCCATCAGTGGTACTAGCGGAATCTCCTACAATGAGCAGTTCTTC. Encoded protein: CAISGTSGISYNEQFF.

This clonotype was detected a few times. V and J are TRBV20-1 and TRBJ1-4; D is unresolved. This CDR3 comprises 13 residues. From germline, CDR1 is DFQATT and CDR2 SNEGSKA (reference sequence). V shed 3 bases and J shed 8 bases, with 13 bases lying between them. The chain's CDR3 is CSASGPEYEKLFF. CDR3 sequence (DNA): TGCAGTGCTAGCGGACCCGAGTACGAAAAACTGTTTTTT.

This clonotype came up a few times. This sequence joins TRBV9 and TRBJ2-3, with TRBD2 identical over 11 bases. CDR3 length: 16 residues. After removal of 0 bases from V and 5 bases from J, the junction contained 5 bases not matched to a gene. The V gene's germline CDR1 is SGDLS and CDR2 YYNGEE. The CDR3 loop is CASSVGGLAGGDTQYF. CDR3 coding DNA: TGTGCCAGCAGCGTAGGAGGGCTAGCGGGGGGAGATACGCAGTATTTT.

The chain employs TRBV5-1 and TRBJ2-1; TRBD2 matches 7 bases. Losses at the gene ends were 5 bases for V and 5 bases for J; bases not matched to a gene: 10. Germline CDR1 SGHRS, CDR2 YFSETQ. This CDR3 has 15 amino acids. The CDR3 coding sequence is TGCGCCAGCAGTTCTTCTGGGGAGGGCCACAATGAGCAGTTCTTC. Amino acids: CASSSSGEGHNEQFF.

The chain employs TRBV5-1 and TRBJ2-3; 12 bases match TRBD1. The J segment lost 7 bases and the V segment lost 2 bases, leaving 17 bases of the junction unmatched. Per germline, CDR1 SGHRS and CDR2 YFSETQ. The CDR3 consists of 19 residues. For the CDR3, the DNA is TGCGCCAGCAGCTTTCAGGCCGGGACAGGGGGCCATCTCGGGAATACGCAGTATTTT. It codes for CASSFQAGTGGHLGNTQYF.

The chain has TRBV20-1 and TRBJ2-3; no firm D call. Germline-derived CDR1 and CDR2 are DFQATT and SNEGSKA (reference sequence). The CDR3 length is 13 residues. Between the trimmed V and J ends, which lost 3 bases and 0 bases, there was a span of 7 bases. CDR3 region: CSASMASTDTQYF. DNA of the CDR3: TGCAGTGCTAGTATGGCTAGCACAGATACGCAGTATTTT.

The CDR3 nucleotides read TGTGCCAGCAGCCCGACTAGCGGGAGGGGACGAGAGACCCAGTACTTC. This sequence encodes CASSPTSGRGRETQYF. The chain recombines TRBV12-3 or TRBV12-4 with TRBJ2-5; 14 nucleotides match TRBD2. Trimming at V came to 6 bases and at J to 4 bases, leaving 7 bases not matched to a gene. This CDR3 comprises 16 residues.

This clonotype has a count of ten or more. The genes are TRBV29-1 and TRBJ2-1, with 8 bases matching TRBD2. Trimming took 7 bases from V and 8 from J; bases not matched to a gene: 13. This CDR3 is 14 amino acids long. Germline loops: CDR1 SQVTM, CDR2 ANQGSEA. The CDR3 bases are TGCAGCGCCCTACGGAGCGGGAGAATGGATGAGCAGTTCTTC. This codes for CSALRSGRMDEQFF.

The chain carries TRBV24-1 and TRBJ1-1, with unresolved D. There are 14 residues in the CDR3. The V gene's germline CDR1 is KGHDR and CDR2 SFDVKD. Trimming removed 0 bases at V and 11 bases at J, with 15 bases between. In DNA form, the CDR3 reads TGTGCCACCAGTGATTTGCATATGCCCGGGGTTGCTTTCTTT. Residues: CATSDLHMPGVAFF.

This clonotype was picked up a small number of times. The CDR3 is CSVDLGQLETQYF. CDR3 nucleotide sequence: TGCAGCGTTGATTTGGGGCAGTTAGAGACCCAGTACTTC. This chain connects TRBV29-1 to TRBJ2-5; maybe TRBD1 (5 bases). The CDR3 covers 13 residues. The V gene's germline CDR1 is SQVTM and CDR2 ANQGSEA. The V end lost 3 bases, the J end lost 4 bases, and 12 bases lay between the germline ends.

This clonotype was picked up a small number of times. The rearrangement links TRBV10-3 to TRBJ1-5; D may be TRBD1 (5 bases). Germline CDR1 and CDR2: ENHRY and SYGVKD. The V end lost 4 bases, the J end lost 0 bases, and 10 bases lay between the germline ends. CDR3 length: 15 amino acids. This CDR3 reads CAISGGSDSNQPQHF. The CDR3 region has the DNA TGTGCCATCAGTGGGGGGTCTGATAGCAATCAGCCCCAGCATTTT.

This clonotype has more than one count but fewer than ten. This rearrangement joins TRBV10-2 to TRBJ1-2, with 7 bases lining up with TRBD1. This CDR3 is 17 amino acids long. Looked up from germline, CDR1 is WSHSY and CDR2 is SAAADI. V dropped 0 bases and J dropped 0; count of bases not matched to a gene: 7. DNA of the CDR3: TGCGCCAGCAGTGAGTCGATGACCGGGACAGCTAACTATGGCTACACCTTC. It codes for CASSESMTGTANYGYTF.

The V and J genes are TRBV20-1 and TRBJ1-5; D is undetermined. The germline V gene encodes CDR1 DFQATT and CDR2 SNEGSKA (reference sequence). Trimming cost V 0 bases and J 1 base, with 7 bases left between them. This CDR3 comprises 14 residues. CDR3 in amino acids: CSAREGISNQPQHF. The CDR3 DNA follows: TGCAGTGCTAGAGAGGGTATCAGCAATCAGCCCCAGCATTTT.

The genes are TRBV7-8 and TRBJ2-3, with D uncertain. CDR1 is SGHVS, CDR2 FQNEAQ, per germline. The CDR3 runs to 16 residues. Trimming removed 1 base at V and 2 bases at J, with 13 bases between. The CDR3 spells CASSLDRTGFTDTQYF. CDR3 sequence (DNA): TGTGCCAGCAGCTTAGACCGGACCGGGTTCACAGATACGCAGTATTTT.